This T cell receptor (beta chain) was found in a study of vaccination effects on CD4 cells after COVID-19. Looking at the study overall: A median of 72 days separated the second dose and sampling.

Sequencing was performed with immunoSEQ multiplex PCR; in TCRdb, only in-frame clones are kept and a portion is missing. The data show around 22,000 clones, 60% to 80% seen once. With 7 bases removed from V and 0 bases from J, the gap between germline ends came to 6 bases. The CDR3 covers 13 residues. The germline V gene encodes CDR1 MNHNY and CDR2 SVGAGI (reference sequence). Sequencing in the ViraFEST assay came after antigen-specific CD4+ T cells had been expanded with viral peptide pools, which were used to stimulate PBMC. Scientists isolated CD4+ T cells after a roughly ten-day culture period ended. Every participant took two doses of the BNT162b2 or mRNA-1273 vaccine. Researchers reported culturing a few million PBMC in each well, adding 8 to 10 IU/ml IL-2 and roughly 10 ug/ml peptides. IL-2 medium took the place of half the medium on both days 3 and 7. This clone was seen once. What it binds is not known.

The TCR was taken from a human donor who received a COVID-19 vaccine. The rearrangement joins TRBV6-6 to TRBJ1-4, with D uncertain. This sample comprised CD4+ T cells from PBMCs cultured with HCoV-229E spike peptides, obtained after COVID-19 vaccination. Written as DNA, the CDR3 is TGTGCCAGCAAAGACCCAACTAATGAAAAACTGTTTTTT. It yields the protein CASKDPTNEKLFF.